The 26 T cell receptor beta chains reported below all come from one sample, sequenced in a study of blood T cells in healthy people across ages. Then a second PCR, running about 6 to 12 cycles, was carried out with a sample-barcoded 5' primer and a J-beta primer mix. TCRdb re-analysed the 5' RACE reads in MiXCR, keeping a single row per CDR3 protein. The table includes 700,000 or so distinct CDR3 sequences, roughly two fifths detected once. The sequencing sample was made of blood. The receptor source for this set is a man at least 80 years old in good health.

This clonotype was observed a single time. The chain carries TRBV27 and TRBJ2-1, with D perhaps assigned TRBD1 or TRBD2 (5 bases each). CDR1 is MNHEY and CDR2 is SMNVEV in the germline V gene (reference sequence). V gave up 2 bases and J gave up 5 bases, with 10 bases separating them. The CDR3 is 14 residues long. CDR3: CASSLVRGDNEQFF. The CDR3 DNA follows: TGTGCCAGCAGTTTAGTTAGAGGGGACAATGAGCAGTTCTTC.

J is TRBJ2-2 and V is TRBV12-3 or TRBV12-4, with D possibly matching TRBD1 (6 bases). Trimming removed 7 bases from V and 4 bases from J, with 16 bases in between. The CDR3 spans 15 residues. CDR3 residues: CASKPGHPSTGELFF. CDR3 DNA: TGTGCCAGCAAGCCGGGACACCCGAGCACCGGGGAGCTGTTTTTT.

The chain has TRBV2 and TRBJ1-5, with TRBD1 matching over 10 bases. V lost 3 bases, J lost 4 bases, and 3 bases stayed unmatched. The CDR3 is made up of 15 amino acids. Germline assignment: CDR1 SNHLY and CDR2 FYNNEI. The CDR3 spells CASSERTGGNQPQHF. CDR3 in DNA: TGTGCCAGCAGTGAGAGGACAGGGGGGAATCAGCCCCAGCATTTT.

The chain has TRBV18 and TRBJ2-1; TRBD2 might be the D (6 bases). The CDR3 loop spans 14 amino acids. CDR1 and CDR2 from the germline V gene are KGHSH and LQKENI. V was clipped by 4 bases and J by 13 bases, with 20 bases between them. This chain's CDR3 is CASSLGAPGETQFF. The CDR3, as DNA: TGTGCCAGCTCACTAGGGGCGCCGGGGGAGACCCAGTTCTTC.

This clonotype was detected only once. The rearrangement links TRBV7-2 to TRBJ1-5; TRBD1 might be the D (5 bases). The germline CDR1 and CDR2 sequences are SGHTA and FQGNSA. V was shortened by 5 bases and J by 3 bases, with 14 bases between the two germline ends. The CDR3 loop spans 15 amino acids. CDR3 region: CASSEGTLSNQPQHF. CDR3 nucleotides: TGTGCCAGCAGCGAGGGGACCCTATCCAATCAGCCCCAGCATTTT.

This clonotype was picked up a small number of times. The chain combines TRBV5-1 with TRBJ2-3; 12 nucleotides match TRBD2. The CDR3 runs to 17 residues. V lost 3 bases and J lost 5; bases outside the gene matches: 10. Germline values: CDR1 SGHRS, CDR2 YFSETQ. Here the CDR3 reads CASSSTRLAGDGDTQYF. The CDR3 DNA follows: TGCGCCAGCAGCTCGACCCGACTAGCGGGAGACGGAGATACGCAGTATTTT.

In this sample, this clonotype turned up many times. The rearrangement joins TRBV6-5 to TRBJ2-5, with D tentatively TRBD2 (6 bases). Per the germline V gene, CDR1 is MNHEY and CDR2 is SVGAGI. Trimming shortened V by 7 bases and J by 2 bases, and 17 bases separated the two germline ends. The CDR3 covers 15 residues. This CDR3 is CASTDRGKFQETQYF. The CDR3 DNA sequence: TGTGCCAGCACCGATCGGGGGAAATTTCAAGAGACCCAGTACTTC.

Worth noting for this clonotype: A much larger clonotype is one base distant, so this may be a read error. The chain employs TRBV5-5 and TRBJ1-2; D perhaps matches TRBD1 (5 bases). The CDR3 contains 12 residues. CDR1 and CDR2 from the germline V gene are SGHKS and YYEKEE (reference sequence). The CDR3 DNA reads TGTACCAGCAGCTTCGACAGAGGTGGCTACACCTTC. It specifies CTSSFDRGGYTF.

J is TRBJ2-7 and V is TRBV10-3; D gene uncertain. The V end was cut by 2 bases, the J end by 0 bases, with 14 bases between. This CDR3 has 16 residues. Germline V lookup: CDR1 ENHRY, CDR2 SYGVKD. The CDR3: CAISEPDQTSSYEQYF. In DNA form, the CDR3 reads TGTGCCATCAGTGAGCCCGATCAGACGAGCTCCTACGAGCAGTACTTC.

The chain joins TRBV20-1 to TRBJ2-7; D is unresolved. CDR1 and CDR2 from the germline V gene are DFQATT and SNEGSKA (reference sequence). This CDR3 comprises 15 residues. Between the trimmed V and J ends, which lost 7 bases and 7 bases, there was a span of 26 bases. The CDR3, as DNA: TGCAGTGTCGTAACCCCACTGATTGGTGGCAATGAGCAGTACTTC. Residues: CSVVTPLIGGNEQYF.

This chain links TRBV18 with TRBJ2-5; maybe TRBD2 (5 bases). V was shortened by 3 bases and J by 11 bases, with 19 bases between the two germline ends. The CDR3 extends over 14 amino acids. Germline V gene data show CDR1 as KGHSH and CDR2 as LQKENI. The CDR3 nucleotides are TGTGCCAGCTCACCTCAGCGGATTTACAATGAGCAGTACTTC. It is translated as CASSPQRIYNEQYF.

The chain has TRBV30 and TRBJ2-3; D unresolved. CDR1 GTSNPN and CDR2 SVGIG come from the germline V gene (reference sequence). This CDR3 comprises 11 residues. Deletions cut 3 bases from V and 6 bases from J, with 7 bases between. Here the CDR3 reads CAWRPLDTQYF. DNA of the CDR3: TGTGCCTGGAGACCACTCGATACGCAGTATTTT.

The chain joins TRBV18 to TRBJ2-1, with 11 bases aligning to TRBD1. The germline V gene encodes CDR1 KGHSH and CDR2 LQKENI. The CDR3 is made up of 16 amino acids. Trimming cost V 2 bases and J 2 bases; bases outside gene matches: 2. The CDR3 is CASSPLGQGAYNEQFF. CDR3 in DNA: TGTGCCAGCTCACCATTGGGACAGGGGGCCTACAATGAGCAGTTCTTC.

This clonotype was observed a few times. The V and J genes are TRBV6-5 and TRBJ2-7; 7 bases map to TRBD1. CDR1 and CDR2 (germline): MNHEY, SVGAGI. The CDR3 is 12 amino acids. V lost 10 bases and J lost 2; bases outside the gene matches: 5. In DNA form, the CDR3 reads TGTGCCACCAAGGGACAGACCTACGAGCAGTACTTC. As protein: CATKGQTYEQYF.

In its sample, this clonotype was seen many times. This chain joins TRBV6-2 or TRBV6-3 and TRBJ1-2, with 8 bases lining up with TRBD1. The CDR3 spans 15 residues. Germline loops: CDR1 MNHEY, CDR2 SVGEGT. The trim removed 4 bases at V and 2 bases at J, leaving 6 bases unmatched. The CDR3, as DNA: TGTGCCAGCAGTTTGAGTGACAGGGGCAACTATGGCTACACCTTC. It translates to CASSLSDRGNYGYTF.

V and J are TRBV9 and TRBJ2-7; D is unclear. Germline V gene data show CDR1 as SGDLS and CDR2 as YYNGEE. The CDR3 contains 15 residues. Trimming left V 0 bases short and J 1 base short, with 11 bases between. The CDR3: CASSVGLESSYEQYF. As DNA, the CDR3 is TGTGCCAGCAGCGTAGGGCTAGAGAGTTCCTACGAGCAGTACTTC. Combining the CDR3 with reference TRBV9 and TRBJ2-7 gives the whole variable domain DSGVTQTPKHLITATGQRVTLRCSPRSGDLSVYWYQQSLDQGLQFLIQYYNGEERAKGNILERFSAQQFPDLHSELNLSSLELGDSALYFCASSVGLESSYEQYFGPGTRLTVT.

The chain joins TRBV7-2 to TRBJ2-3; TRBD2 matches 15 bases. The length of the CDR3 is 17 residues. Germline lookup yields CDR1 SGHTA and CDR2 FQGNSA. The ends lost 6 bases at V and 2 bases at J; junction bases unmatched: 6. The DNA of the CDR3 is TGTGCCAGCAGGCCGGGACTAGCGGGGGGCTCCACAGATACGCAGTATTTT. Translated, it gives CASRPGLAGGSTDTQYF.

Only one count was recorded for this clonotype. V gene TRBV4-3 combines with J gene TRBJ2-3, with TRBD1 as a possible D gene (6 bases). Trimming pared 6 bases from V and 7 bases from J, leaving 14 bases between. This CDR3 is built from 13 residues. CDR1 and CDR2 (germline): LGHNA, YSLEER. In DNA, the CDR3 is TGCGCCAGCAGACAACAGGGTTCAAATACGCAGTATTTT. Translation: CASRQQGSNTQYF.

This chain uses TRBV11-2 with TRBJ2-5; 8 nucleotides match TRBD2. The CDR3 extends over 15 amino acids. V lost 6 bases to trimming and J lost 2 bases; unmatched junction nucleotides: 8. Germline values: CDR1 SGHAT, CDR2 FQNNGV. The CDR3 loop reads CASSITGTRQETQYF. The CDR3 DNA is TGTGCCAGCAGTATCACCGGGACTAGACAAGAGACCCAGTACTTC.

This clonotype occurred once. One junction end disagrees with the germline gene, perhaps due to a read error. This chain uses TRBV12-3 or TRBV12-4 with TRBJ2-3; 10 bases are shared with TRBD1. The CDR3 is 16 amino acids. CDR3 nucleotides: TGTGCCAGCAGAAGACAGGGGGCATCGGGCACAGGTACGCAGTATTTT. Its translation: CASRRQGASGTGTQYF.

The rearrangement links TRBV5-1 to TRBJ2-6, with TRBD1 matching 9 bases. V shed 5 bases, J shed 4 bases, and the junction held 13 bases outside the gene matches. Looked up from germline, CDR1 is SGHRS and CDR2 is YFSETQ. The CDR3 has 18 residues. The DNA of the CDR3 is TGCGCCAGCAGACCAAATCGACAGGGGGTAGCCGGGGCCAACGTCCTGACTTTC. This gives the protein CASRPNRQGVAGANVLTF.

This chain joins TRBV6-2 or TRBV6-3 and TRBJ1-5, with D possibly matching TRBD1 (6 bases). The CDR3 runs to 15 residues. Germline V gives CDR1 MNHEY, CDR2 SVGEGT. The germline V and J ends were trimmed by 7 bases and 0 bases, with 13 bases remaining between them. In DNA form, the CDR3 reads TGTGCCAGCACCCCGACAGGACTTAGCAATCAGCCCCAGCATTTT. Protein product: CASTPTGLSNQPQHF.

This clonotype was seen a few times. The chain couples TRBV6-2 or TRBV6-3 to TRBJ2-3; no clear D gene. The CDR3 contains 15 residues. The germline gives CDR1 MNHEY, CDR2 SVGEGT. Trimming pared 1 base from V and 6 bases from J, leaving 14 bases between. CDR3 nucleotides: TGTGCCAGCAGTTACTACATCGGCCTCCGGGATACGCAGTATTTT. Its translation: CASSYYIGLRDTQYF.

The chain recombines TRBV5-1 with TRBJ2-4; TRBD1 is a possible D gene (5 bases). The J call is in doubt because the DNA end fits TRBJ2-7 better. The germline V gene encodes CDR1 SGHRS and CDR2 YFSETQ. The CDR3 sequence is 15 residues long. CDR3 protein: CASSLVNGHSYEQYF. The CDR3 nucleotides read TGCGCCAGCAGCTTGGTTAACGGACACTCCTACGAGCAGTACTTC.

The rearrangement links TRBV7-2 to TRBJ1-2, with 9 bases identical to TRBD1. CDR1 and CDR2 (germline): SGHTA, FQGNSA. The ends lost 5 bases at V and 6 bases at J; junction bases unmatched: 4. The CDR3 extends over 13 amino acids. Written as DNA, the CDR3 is TGTGCCAGCAGCCAAACAGGGGGCGATGGCTACACCTTC. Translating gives CASSQTGGDGYTF.

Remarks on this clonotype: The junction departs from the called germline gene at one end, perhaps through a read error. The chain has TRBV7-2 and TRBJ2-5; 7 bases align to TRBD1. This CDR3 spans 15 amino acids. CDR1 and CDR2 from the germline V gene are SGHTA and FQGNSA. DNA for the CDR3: TGTGCCAGCAGCACCAGGACAGGCAACCAAGAGACCCGGTACTTC. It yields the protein CASSTRTGNQETRYF.